Listed below are T cell receptor beta chains from one sample, sequenced in a study of regulatory T cells in long-lasting Graves disease. TCRdb called the multiplex PCR reads again in MiXCR, with one record for every CDR3 protein. This table has 360,000 or so distinct CDR3 sequences, 16% appearing once. These data are also associated with another study on T cells in Graves' hyperthyroidism and ophthalmopathy.

Specimen: peripheral blood mononuclear cells (PBMCs), collected at new diagnosis, from a patient treated with antithyroid drugs. These receptors were taken from a woman younger than 35 with Graves disease. CDR3s include the opening cysteine and the closing phenylalanine or tryptophan. D genes are given only for firm matches. Only part of the rows carry a size: once, few, many, or a class if the clone is expanded.

>TRBV20-1|NA|NA|TRBJ1-3
TGCAGTGCTAGAGATCGCGAAGGAAGGTTCGCTGGAAACACCATATATTTT
CSARDREGRFAGNTIYF
>TRBV12-3/TRBV12-4|many|NA|TRBJ2-7
TGTGCCAGCAGTTTAGGGTTATTGGGCGAGCAGTACTTC
CASSLGLLGEQYF
>TRBV24-1|many|NA|TRBJ2-3
TGTGCCACCAGTGAGGGGGGCGGTAGCACAGATACGCAGTATTTT
CATSEGGGSTDTQYF
>TRBV12-3/TRBV12-4|many|TRBD2|TRBJ2-3
TGTGCCAGCAGTTTTACTAGCGGGAGCACAGATACGCAGTATTTT
CASSFTSGSTDTQYF
>TRBV3-1|NA|NA|TRBJ2-5
TGTGCCAGCAGCCCAGCCGGGACCTTGAGGGAGACCCAGTACTTC
CASSPAGTLRETQYF
>TRBV29-1|few|TRBD2|TRBJ2-2
TGCAGCGTTACTAGCGGGAGAGGGTTGAAAACCGGGGAGCTGTTTTTT
CSVTSGRGLKTGELFF
>TRBV28|NA|NA|TRBJ2-5
TGTGCCAGCAGTACATTCCTCGGGAGAAGGAGTGGAGGAGAGACCCAGTACTTC
CASSTFLGRRSGGETQYF
>TRBV9|NA|TRBD2|TRBJ2-3
TGTGCCAGCAGCGTAGGCGGGACTAGCGGGGTAGATACGCAGTATTTT
CASSVGGTSGVDTQYF
>TRBV24-1|many|TRBD1|TRBJ2-3
TGTGCCACCAGTGATTTGGGGAGGCAGGGGGCCGCAGATACGCAGTATTTT
CATSDLGRQGAADTQYF
>TRBV6-1|few|TRBD1|TRBJ1-5
TGTGCCAGCAAGGGACAGGGGGTCTATCAGCCCCAGCATTTT
CASKGQGVYQPQHF
>TRBV10-3|few|TRBD1|TRBJ2-1
TGTGCCATCAGGACCGGGACAGGATCCTACAATGAGCAGTTCTTC
CAIRTGTGSYNEQFF
>TRBV10-3|NA|TRBD2|TRBJ2-3
TGTGCCATCAGTGCCCGGGGACTAGCGGGAGGCACAGATACGCAGTATTTT
CAISARGLAGGTDTQYF
>TRBV11-2|many|NA|TRBJ1-5
TGTGCCAGCAGCCCGACAGTGGGCAATCAGCCCCAGCATTTT
CASSPTVGNQPQHF
>TRBV24-1|NA|NA|TRBJ2-1
TGTGCCACCAGTGATTTGGCGTCAGCGGCTCCGGGAGAGCAGTTCTTC
CATSDLASAAPGEQFF
>TRBV6-1|many|NA|TRBJ1-1
TGTGCCAGCAGAGGAGGACGGCGGATGAACACTGAAGCTTTCTTT
CASRGGRRMNTEAFF
>TRBV5-6|many|NA|TRBJ1-5
TGTGCCAGCAGCTTAGGGGATCAGCCCCAGCATTTT
CASSLGDQPQHF
>TRBV6-1|few|TRBD1|TRBJ1-6
TGTGCCAGCAGTGTCCTCGGGACAGGTAATTCACCCCTCCACTTT
CASSVLGTGNSPLHF
>TRBV2|many|NA|TRBJ2-1
TGTGCCAGCAGTGAACGGCCAGGGCCGAATGAGCAGTTCTTC
CASSERPGPNEQFF
>TRBV2|NA|NA|TRBJ2-3
TGTGCCAGCAAGGCGGGTAGCGTAAATACGCAGTATTTT
CASKAGSVNTQYF
>TRBV9|NA|NA|TRBJ2-1
TGTGCCAGCAGCCTGCGGGATGCCTACAATGAGCAGTTCTTC
CASSLRDAYNEQFF
>TRBV9|NA|TRBD2|TRBJ2-7
TGTGCCAGCAGTACGGGACTAGCGGCGGGGGAGCAGTACTTC
CASSTGLAAGEQYF
>TRBV14|many|NA|TRBJ2-3
TGTGCCAGCAGCCACGCGATGGCGCAGTATTTT
CASSHAMAQYF
>TRBV29-1|NA|NA|TRBJ2-7
TGCAGCGTTGTAGGGGCATCCTACGAGCAGTACTTC
CSVVGASYEQYF
>TRBV6-1|NA|TRBD2|TRBJ2-1
TGTGCCAGCAGCCCTTTTGGGACTAGTCATCGTGAGCAGTTCTTC
CASSPFGTSHREQFF
>TRBV29-1|few|TRBD2|TRBJ2-1
TGCAGCGTAACCGGGACTAGCGGATTCTACAATGAGCAGTTCTTC
CSVTGTSGFYNEQFF
>TRBV7-9|NA|NA|TRBJ1-6
TGTGCCAGCAGCGTACAGCGTTCACCCCTCCACTTT
CASSVQRSPLHF
>TRBV2|few|NA|TRBJ1-6
TGTGCCAGCAGCGGACAGAGCTTTTCACCCCTCCACTTT
CASSGQSFSPLHF
>TRBV18|many|NA|TRBJ2-1
TGTGCCAGCTCACCACCGTCCGGGAGCAGCGTTGAGCAGTTCTTC
CASSPPSGSSVEQFF
>TRBV9|few|NA|TRBJ1-1
TGTGCCAGCAGCGTAGAAACGTCTAACACTGAAGCTTTCTTT
CASSVETSNTEAFF
>TRBV10-3|few|NA|TRBJ2-3
TGTGCCATCAGAGTAGGGAGCGGCACAGATACGCAGTATTTT
CAIRVGSGTDTQYF
>TRBV30|NA|NA|TRBJ1-6
TGTGCCTGCCGCAGCCTACCGGGCGGTTCACCCCTCCACTTT
CACRSLPGGSPLHF
>TRBV20-1|NA|TRBD2|TRBJ2-3
TGCAGTGCGCCCCGGACTAGTGATACGCAGTATTTT
CSAPRTSDTQYF
>TRBV3-1|many|TRBD2|TRBJ2-1
TGTGCCAGCAACCAACGGGGACTAGCTAACAATGAGCAGTTCTTC
CASNQRGLANNEQFF
>TRBV4-1|few|NA|TRBJ2-3
TGCGCCAGCAGCCCGGGCATCCCCGTAGTTGCGGCGCAGTATTTT
CASSPGIPVVAAQYF
>TRBV10-1|many|NA|TRBJ2-1
TGCGCCAGCAGTGACTTCGAGACAGGCTCCTTCTCCTACAATGAGCAGTTCTTC
CASSDFETGSFSYNEQFF
>TRBV10-2|few|TRBD2|TRBJ2-1
TGCGCCAGCAGTGGAAGCGGGGGGGGGAATGAGCAGTTCTTC
CASSGSGGGNEQFF
>TRBV6-4|few|NA|TRBJ2-2
TGTGCCAGCAGTCTGACTACGAACACCGGGGAGCTGTTTTTT
CASSLTTNTGELFF
>TRBV6-5|NA|NA|TRBJ1-4
TGTGCCAGCAGTTACTCTTTCCGGGGATCAGCTAATGAAAAACTGTTTTTT
CASSYSFRGSANEKLFF
>TRBV7-9|many|NA|TRBJ1-1
TGTGCCAGCAGCTTATGGAACACTGAAGCTTTCTTT
CASSLWNTEAFF
>TRBV30|many|NA|TRBJ2-6
TGCGCCTGGAGCGGTACCTTCTCTGGGGCCAACGTCCTGACTTTC
CAWSGTFSGANVLTF
>TRBV20-1|NA|TRBD1|TRBJ2-7
TGCAGTGCTAGAACGGACAGGGGGTTCGACGAGCAGTACTTC
CSARTDRGFDEQYF
>TRBV7-8|many|NA|TRBJ2-5
TGTGCCAGCAGCTTAGCCCGGGGCCCCCAGAAAGAGACCCAGTACTTC
CASSLARGPQKETQYF
>TRBV3-1|many|NA|TRBJ1-1
TGTGCCAGCAGCCAAGGGCCCAGGAGGGGCCGGAACACTGAAGCTTTCTTT
CASSQGPRRGRNTEAFF